Following are 23 T cell receptor beta chains from one sample sequenced in a study of T cells after yellow fever vaccination. TCRdb reprocessed the 5' RACE reads with MiXCR, giving one entry per CDR3 protein. The table lists 50,000 or so distinct CDR3 sequences, 7% to 9% of them singletons. This material consisted of CD8+ T cells sorted from PBMCs, taken roughly 14 days after the first yellow fever vaccination. Receptors originate from a man between 18 and 35 years old who received the YFV17D yellow fever vaccine.

This clonotype was detected many times. V is TRBV10-3 and J is TRBJ2-5, with 8 bases fitting TRBD2. The germline gives CDR1 ENHRY, CDR2 SYGVKD. The junction had 11 bases not matched to a gene; V was cut back by 10 bases and J by 4 bases. This CDR3 has 14 residues. The CDR3 reads CATGAGGSRETQYF. The CDR3 nucleotides are TGTGCCACCGGGGCGGGGGGCTCGAGAGAGACCCAGTACTTC.

This clonotype was counted at least ten times. This chain connects TRBV6-5 to TRBJ1-2; 10 bases are shared with TRBD1. CDR1 is MNHEY and CDR2 is SVGAGI in the germline V gene. V was clipped by 11 bases and J by 4 bases; unmatched bases: 1. The CDR3 is 11 residues long. The DNA for the CDR3 is TGTGCCGGGACAGGGGTCTATGGCTACACCTTC. It is translated as CAGTGVYGYTF.

Many counts were recorded for this clonotype. This chain connects TRBV30 to TRBJ2-4; 7 nucleotides agree with TRBD1. The CDR3 is 14 residues long. The J segment lost 5 bases and the V segment lost 3 bases, leaving 7 bases of the junction unmatched. Per the germline V gene, CDR1 is GTSNPN and CDR2 is SVGIG (reference sequence). The CDR3 loop reads CAWRAHRGENIQYF. For the CDR3, the DNA is TGTGCCTGGAGGGCCCACAGGGGTGAAAACATTCAGTACTTC.

This clonotype was counted many times. The V and J genes are TRBV7-9 and TRBJ2-5; 7 nucleotides align to TRBD1. Looked up from germline, CDR1 is SEHNR and CDR2 is FQNEAQ (reference sequence). The CDR3 is made up of 16 amino acids. The ends lost 5 bases at V and 5 bases at J; junction bases unmatched: 14. The CDR3: CASSADRVGDEETQYF. The CDR3 nucleotides read TGTGCCAGCAGCGCAGACAGGGTAGGCGACGAGGAGACCCAGTACTTC.

This clonotype was found many times. The chain has TRBV20-1 and TRBJ1-6, with a weak D call TRBD1 (6 bases). Germline-derived CDR1 and CDR2 are DFQATT and SNEGSKA (reference sequence). Trimming removed 3 bases at V and 0 bases at J, with 12 bases between. The CDR3 runs to 16 residues. Written as DNA, the CDR3 is TGCAGTGCTAGGCCTCAGGGGTACTCCTATAATTCACCCCTCCACTTT. Translated, it gives CSARPQGYSYNSPLHF.

This clonotype was recorded at least ten times. The chain links TRBV6-1 to TRBJ2-7, with D possibly matching TRBD1 (5 bases). V gave up 5 bases and J gave up 0 bases, with 11 bases separating them. From germline, CDR1 is MNHNS and CDR2 SASEGT. CDR3 length: 14 amino acids. The CDR3 DNA is TGTGCCAGCAGTACCAGGGCCAGCTCCTACGAGCAGTACGTC. Protein product: CASSTRASSYEQYV.

This clonotype showed up many times. Here the CDR3 reads CASSYSRGGPEQYF. For the CDR3, the DNA is TGTGCCAGCAGTTACTCGCGGGGGGGCCCAGAGCAGTACTTC. J is TRBJ2-7 and V is TRBV6-5, with 9 bases lining up with TRBD2. V shed 0 bases and J 7 bases; nucleotides not matched to a gene: 4. The V gene's germline CDR1 is MNHEY and CDR2 SVGAGI. This CDR3 is built from 14 residues.

In this sample, this clonotype turned up a few times. V usage is TRBV7-6 and J usage is TRBJ2-1, with TRBD2 as a possible D gene (6 bases). V lost 1 base and J 8 bases, leaving 12 bases between the germline ends. The CDR3 has 14 amino acids. Germline V gene sequence: CDR1 SGHVS, CDR2 FNYEAQ. The CDR3 DNA is TGTGCCAGCAGCTTAGAGGGCAGCGGGTATGAGCAGTTCTTC. Amino acids: CASSLEGSGYEQFF.

This chain's CDR3 is CAMGLEDRPSYEQYF. In DNA form, the CDR3 reads TGTGCCATGGGCCTTGAGGACAGGCCCTCCTACGAGCAGTACTTC. The chain has TRBV5-3 and TRBJ2-7, with 7 bases lining up with TRBD1. TRBV5-3 is treated as an ORF (open reading frame) with a function not yet certain. V was pared by 9 bases and J by 0 bases, with 12 bases of the junction left unmatched. The CDR3 is 15 residues long.

This clonotype was recorded many times. The chain is built from TRBV7-6 and TRBJ2-7; TRBD1 matches at 7 bases. The CDR3 is made up of 18 amino acids. J was trimmed by 4 bases and V by 0 bases; bases with no gene match: 15. Looked up from germline, CDR1 is SGHVS and CDR2 is FNYEAQ. The CDR3 DNA reads as TGTGCCAGCAGCTTAGCCACCCTGACAGGGAAGTTCAGTTACGAGCAGTACTTC. This translates into CASSLATLTGKFSYEQYF.

This clonotype was seen at least ten times. V usage is TRBV7-8 and J usage is TRBJ2-5, with 12 nucleotides matching TRBD2. Germline assignment: CDR1 SGHVS and CDR2 FQNEAQ. The V segment lost 5 bases and the J segment 5 bases; nucleotides outside the gene matches: 12. The CDR3 sequence is 17 residues long. CDR3 sequence: CASSGPKLAGGGETQYF. The CDR3 DNA reads TGTGCCAGCAGCGGCCCTAAACTAGCGGGGGGAGGGGAGACCCAGTACTTC.

This clonotype was seen at least ten times. The rearrangement links TRBV12-3 or TRBV12-4 to TRBJ2-2; TRBD1 might be the D (5 bases). This CDR3 is built from 15 residues. Deletions cut 6 bases from V and 4 bases from J, with 15 bases between. CDR3 in DNA: TGTGCCAGCAGATTTACAGGACACTCCACCGGGGAGCTGTTTTTT. It specifies CASRFTGHSTGELFF.

This clonotype was picked up many times. The chain couples TRBV7-2 to TRBJ2-5; 9 nucleotides line up with TRBD2. V was clipped by 0 bases and J by 4 bases; unmatched bases: 3. Germline CDR1 reads SGHTA; CDR2 reads FQGNSA. The CDR3 spans 15 residues. The CDR3 coding sequence is TGTGCCAGCAGCTTAGCCCTAGCGGGGCGAGAGACCCAGTACTTC. As protein: CASSLALAGRETQYF.

V gene TRBV5-4 combines with J gene TRBJ1-2; D remains unclear. Trimming stripped 4 bases from V and 3 bases from J, with 16 bases between. The CDR3 loop spans 15 amino acids. CDR1 and CDR2 (germline): SGHNT, YYREEE (reference sequence). The CDR3 DNA reads as TGTGCCAGCAGCCTGGCTTCAGGTTCGGACTATGGCTACACCTTC. It is translated as CASSLASGSDYGYTF. The variable domain in full, completed from reference TRBV5-4 and TRBJ1-2, reads ETGVTQSPTHLIKTRGQQVTLRCSSQSGHNTVSWYQQALGQGPQFIFQYYREEENGRGNFPPRFSGLQFPNYSSELNVNALELDDSALYLCASSLASGSDYGYTFGSGTRLTVV.

This clonotype showed up many times. The V gene is TRBV4-3, the J gene TRBJ2-1; 8 bases agree with TRBD2. The germline V gene has CDR1 LGHNA and CDR2 YSLEER. Trimming took 0 bases from V and 9 from J; bases not matched to a gene: 10. This CDR3 spans 16 amino acids. The CDR3: CASSQDSGGAYAEQFF. In DNA form, the CDR3 reads TGCGCCAGCAGCCAAGATTCGGGGGGGGCTTATGCTGAGCAGTTCTTC.

This clonotype came up many times. This chain uses TRBV19 with TRBJ1-2; 10 bases are shared with TRBD1. With V trimmed by 5 bases and J by 8 bases, 11 bases remained unmatched. CDR3 size: 15 residues. Germline loops: CDR1 LNHDA, CDR2 SQIVND (reference sequence). CDR3 nucleotide sequence: TGTGCCAGTAGTGGGCCGACAGGGGGCGAGCTCGGCTACACCTTC. This translates into CASSGPTGGELGYTF.

In this sample, this clonotype turned up many times. The J gene is TRBJ2-1, the V gene TRBV18; TRBD2 agrees at 9 bases. Germline-derived CDR1 and CDR2 are KGHSH and LQKENI. CDR3 length: 15 amino acids. The V segment lost 3 bases and the J segment 5 bases; nucleotides outside the gene matches: 5. CDR3 in amino acids: CASSPSRGGNNEQFF. DNA for the CDR3: TGTGCCAGCTCACCTTCGCGGGGGGGGAACAATGAGCAGTTCTTC.

This clonotype was picked up a small number of times. A much larger clonotype is one base distant, so this may be a read error. Written as DNA, the CDR3 is TGTGCCAGCAGTTCCCCCGTCTGGGGCCAAGAGACCCAGTACTTC. Amino acids: CASSSPVWGQETQYF. The rearrangement links TRBV27 to TRBJ2-5; no firm D call. Germline V gives CDR1 MNHEY, CDR2 SMNVEV (reference sequence). The V and J ends lost 4 bases and 1 base respectively, with 13 bases between them. The CDR3 length is 15 residues.

This clonotype was detected ten times or more. This chain connects TRBV6-5 to TRBJ2-7; the D gene could be TRBD1 or TRBD2 (7 bases each). This CDR3 has 15 amino acids. Germline V lookup: CDR1 MNHEY, CDR2 SVGAGI. V was pared by 2 bases and J by 6 bases, with 17 bases between. DNA of the CDR3: TGTGCCAGCAGTTACCCAACTACAGGGGAGGGCGAGCAGTACTTC. Translated: CASSYPTTGEGEQYF.

This chain uses TRBV6-1 with TRBJ2-5, with D unresolved. Germline V gene sequence: CDR1 MNHNS, CDR2 SASEGT. Trimming left V 7 bases short and J 2 bases short, with 11 bases between. The CDR3 covers 13 residues. The CDR3 reads CASNARAQETQYF. The CDR3 DNA sequence: TGTGCCAGCAATGCCCGGGCGCAAGAGACCCAGTACTTC.

This clonotype was picked up many times. J is TRBJ1-4 and V is TRBV21-1; the table names TRBD1, a call not compared with the DNA. TRBV21-1 is an annotated pseudogene. The CDR3 has 17 amino acids. The chain's CDR3 is CASSKAGTIGTNEKLFF. CDR3 coding DNA: TGTGCCAGCAGCAAAGCGGGGACAATAGGGACTAATGAAAAACTGTTTTTT.

This clonotype was seen repeatedly, ten times or more. V gene TRBV14 combines with J gene TRBJ2-1; D is unresolved. Trimming took 8 bases from V and 6 from J, leaving 23 bases between them. CDR3 length: 16 residues. The germline gives CDR1 SGHDN, CDR2 FVKESK. The CDR3 nucleotides read TGTGCCAGCGCTGACCCCGGTGGGCCGGGCCGCAATGAGCAGTTCTTC. Residues: CASADPGGPGRNEQFF.

This clonotype has a count of ten or more. The genes are TRBV6-5 and TRBJ1-5, with 9 bases identical to TRBD1. The CDR3 runs to 16 residues. Germline trimming cut 6 bases from V and 7 bases from J; bases unmatched to any gene: 13. Germline lookup yields CDR1 MNHEY and CDR2 SVGAGI. This chain's CDR3 is CASRPGTGWVNQPQHF. Here the CDR3 DNA reads TGTGCCAGCAGGCCAGGGACAGGGTGGGTCAACCAGCCCCAGCATTTT.